Below are 20 T cell receptor beta chains sequenced from a single sample in a study of cytomegalovirus exposure and HLA in healthy donors. The PCR ran on 60 Vbeta and 13 Jbeta primers. Clones were read by immunoSEQ multiplex PCR, and TCRdb kept only the in-frame ones, dropping some. This sample has about 300,000 clones, with 75% to 90% found just once. Sequencing input: PBMCs. The receptors here all came from a man aged 35 to 55 in good health and CMV-seropositive.

This clone was counted between two and nine times. The rearrangement uses TRBV7-8 and TRBJ2-5; D perhaps matches TRBD2 (6 bases). V gave up 1 base and J gave up 1 base, with 13 bases separating them. Germline V gene sequence: CDR1 SGHVS, CDR2 FQNEAQ. This CDR3 spans 16 amino acids. CDR3 amino acids: CASSLDVGGIQETQYF. In nucleotides, the CDR3 is TGTGCCAGCAGCTTAGACGTGGGAGGTATCCAAGAGACCCAGTACTTC. Based on the CDR3 plus reference TRBV7-8 and TRBJ2-5, the full variable domain is GAGVSQSPRYKVAKRGQDVALRCDPISGHVSLFWYQQALGQGPEFLTYFQNEAQLDKSGLPSDRFFAERPEGSVSTLKIQRTQQEDSAVYLCASSLDVGGIQETQYFGPGTRLLVL.

In the case of this clone: Within the sample, other DNA sequences also encode this same CDR3. This chain uses TRBV19 with TRBJ2-5, with D possibly TRBD1 on 6 matching bases. V lost 1 base and J lost 4, with 10 bases in between. Looked up from germline, CDR1 is LNHDA and CDR2 is SQIVND (reference sequence). The CDR3 is 14 residues long. CDR3 nucleotide sequence: TGTGCCAGTAGTATAGCAGGGGTCGGAGAGACCCAGTACTTC. It yields the protein CASSIAGVGETQYF.

The V and J genes are TRBV5-4 and TRBJ1-1, with 9 bases that match TRBD1. The CDR3 contains 12 residues. The germline V gene has CDR1 SGHNT and CDR2 YYREEE (reference sequence). Trimming removed 3 bases from V and 6 bases from J; junction bases left unmatched: 0. In DNA form, the CDR3 reads TGTGCCAGCAGCTGGACAGGGGCTGAAGCTTTCTTT. Translation gives CASSWTGAEAFF. The whole variable domain, remainder taken from reference TRBV5-4 and TRBJ1-1, is ETGVTQSPTHLIKTRGQQVTLRCSSQSGHNTVSWYQQALGQGPQFIFQYYREEENGRGNFPPRFSGLQFPNYSSELNVNALELDDSALYLCASSWTGAEAFFGQGTRLTVV.

The genes are TRBV6-1 and TRBJ1-6; tentative D call: TRBD1 (6 bases). This CDR3 comprises 15 residues. CDR1 and CDR2 from the germline V gene are MNHNS and SASEGT. The V end was cut by 5 bases, the J end by 9 bases, with 17 bases between. The CDR3 spells CASSPRGNVGSPLHF. CDR3 DNA sequence: TGTGCCAGCAGTCCAAGGGGGAATGTTGGTTCACCCCTCCACTTT.

The chain links TRBV11-1 to TRBJ2-3; D is possibly TRBD2 (6 bases). CDR1 is SGHAT, CDR2 FQDESV, per germline (reference sequence). This CDR3 is built from 16 residues. Trimming pared 2 bases from V and 2 bases from J, leaving 14 bases between. The CDR3 protein is CASSLSGGEPTDTQYF. For the CDR3, the DNA is TGTGCCAGCAGCTTAAGTGGAGGGGAGCCCACAGATACGCAGTATTTT.

Turning to this clone: Other DNA variants within this sample encode the same CDR3. The genes are TRBV7-2 and TRBJ2-1; TRBD2 agrees at 12 bases. CDR3 length: 15 residues. Germline V lookup: CDR1 SGHTA, CDR2 FQGNSA. The V segment lost 6 bases and the J segment 2 bases; nucleotides outside the gene matches: 2. The CDR3 loop reads CASSLAGGPYNEQFF. CDR3 in DNA: TGTGCCAGCAGTCTAGCGGGAGGGCCCTACAATGAGCAGTTCTTC.

This chain links TRBV2 with TRBJ2-1; 7 positions match TRBD2. The CDR3 extends over 14 amino acids. With V trimmed by 7 bases and J by 0 bases, 3 bases remained unmatched. CDR1 is SNHLY, CDR2 FYNNEI, per germline. CDR3 protein: CASTSGSSYNEQFF. The CDR3 nucleotides read TGTGCCAGCACTAGCGGAAGCTCCTACAATGAGCAGTTCTTC.

The rearrangement joins TRBV7-3 to TRBJ2-5; 11 nucleotides align to TRBD1. J gave up 5 bases and V 3 bases, and 11 bases lay outside the gene matches. Germline CDR1 SGHTA, CDR2 FQGTGA. The length of the CDR3 is 17 residues. This CDR3 is CASSLGTGQGAGETQYF. As DNA, the CDR3 is TGTGCCAGCAGCTTGGGGACTGGACAGGGGGCGGGGGAGACCCAGTACTTC.

CDR3 sequence reads: CASSLSGGRSETQYF. CDR3 DNA: TGTGCCAGCAGCCTCTCGGGGGGGCGCTCGGAGACCCAGTACTTC. The chain employs TRBV14 and TRBJ2-5, with 8 bases aligning to TRBD2. Germline CDR1 SGHDN, CDR2 FVKESK. CDR3 length equals 15 residues. V shed 4 bases and J 5 bases; nucleotides not matched to a gene: 9.

This clone occurred a few times. The chain couples TRBV7-9 to TRBJ1-5; TRBD1 aligns across 8 bases. CDR1 SEHNR and CDR2 FQNEAQ come from the germline V gene (reference sequence). The CDR3 totals 16 residues. V dropped 5 bases and J dropped 1; count of bases not matched to a gene: 7. CDR3 sequence (DNA): TGTGCCAGCAGCCCTCAGGGGGCGATGAGCAATCAGCCCCAGCATTTT. Translating it yields CASSPQGAMSNQPQHF.

This clone appeared a single time. This rearrangement joins TRBV5-3 to TRBJ2-5; D is uncertain. TRBV5-3 qualifies as an ORF whose function is uncertain. The germline V and J ends were trimmed by 2 bases and 11 bases, with 7 bases remaining between them. The CDR3 is made up of 10 amino acids. The CDR3 is CARSFFEQYF. CDR3 nucleotides: TGTGCCAGAAGCTTCTTTGAGCAGTACTTC.

The chain couples TRBV5-4 to TRBJ2-3, with 7 nucleotides matching TRBD1. The CDR3 runs to 13 residues. V dropped 4 bases and J dropped 4; count of bases not matched to a gene: 3. The V gene's germline CDR1 is SGHNT and CDR2 YYREEE (reference sequence). Written as DNA, the CDR3 is TGTGCCAGCAGCAGGGGACAGCCAGATACGCAGTATTTT. Encoded protein: CASSRGQPDTQYF.

The chain's CDR3 is CASSQEVQGVYGYTF. The CDR3 bases are TGCGCCAGCAGCCAAGAAGTTCAGGGGGTCTATGGCTACACCTTC. The rearrangement uses TRBV4-1 and TRBJ1-2, with 7 bases aligning to TRBD1. V lost 0 bases, J lost 4 bases, and 5 bases stayed unmatched. The CDR3 is made up of 15 amino acids. Per germline, CDR1 MGHRA and CDR2 YSYEKL.

This clone was recorded a few times. This rearrangement joins TRBV7-3 to TRBJ1-1, with D unresolved. The germline gives CDR1 SGHTA, CDR2 FQGTGA. Trimming cost V 3 bases and J 1 base, with 6 bases left between them. The CDR3 contains 13 residues. The CDR3 nucleotides are TGTGCCAGCAGCTTCCCAGGGAACACTGAAGCTTTCTTT. It encodes CASSFPGNTEAFF. Filled out from reference TRBV7-3 and TRBJ1-1, the complete variable domain reads GAGVSQTPSNKVTEKGKYVELRCDPISGHTALYWYRQSLGQGPEFLIYFQGTGAADDSGLPNDRFFAVRPEGSVSTLKIQRTERGDSAVYLCASSFPGNTEAFFGQGTRLTVV.

This rearrangement joins TRBV10-3 to TRBJ2-5, with TRBD2 identical over 11 bases. Germline V gives CDR1 ENHRY, CDR2 SYGVKD. This CDR3 comprises 17 residues. V lost 3 bases to trimming and J lost 0 bases; unmatched junction nucleotides: 6. CDR3: CAISDGTSGPHQETQYF. CDR3 sequence (DNA): TGTGCCATCAGTGACGGGACTAGCGGACCTCACCAAGAGACCCAGTACTTC.

The chain is built from TRBV28 and TRBJ2-5, with D uncertain. Trimming removed 7 bases at V and 3 bases at J, with 9 bases between. The CDR3 loop spans 12 amino acids. Germline V CDR1 and CDR2: MDHEN, SYDVKM. CDR3: CASKSSKETQYF. The CDR3 DNA is TGTGCCAGCAAAAGTAGCAAAGAGACCCAGTACTTC. Based on the CDR3 plus reference TRBV28 and TRBJ2-5, the full variable domain is DVKVTQSSRYLVKRTGEKVFLECVQDMDHENMFWYRQDPGLGLRLIYFSYDVKMKEKGDIPEGYSVSREKKERFSLILESASTNQTSMYLCASKSSKETQYFGPGTRLLVL.

The chain joins TRBV7-3 to TRBJ2-3, with no clear D. The CDR3 has 16 residues. The germline gives CDR1 SGHTA, CDR2 FQGTGA. V shed 5 bases and J shed 3 bases, with 18 bases lying between them. The CDR3 loop is CASSPSSVPWTDTQYF. The CDR3 bases are TGTGCCAGCAGCCCAAGTTCGGTACCATGGACAGATACGCAGTATTTT.

This clone came up a few times. The chain links TRBV6-1 to TRBJ2-3; no reliable D call. The CDR3 sequence is 13 residues long. Trimming pared 7 bases from V and 2 bases from J, leaving 10 bases between. CDR1 MNHNS and CDR2 SASEGT come from the germline V gene. Written as DNA, the CDR3 is TGTGCCAGCACCCCTGAGTACACAGATACGCAGTATTTT. Translated, it gives CASTPEYTDTQYF.

The chain carries TRBV19 and TRBJ2-7, with a weak D call TRBD2 (5 bases). Looked up from germline, CDR1 is LNHDA and CDR2 is SQIVND (reference sequence). CDR3 length: 14 residues. Trimming took 3 bases from V and 5 from J, leaving 14 bases between them. CDR3 nucleotides: TGTGCCAGTAGTATTCGGGGATTCAACGACGAGCAGTACTTC. It encodes CASSIRGFNDEQYF. The whole variable domain, filled in from reference TRBV19 and TRBJ2-7, reads DGGITQSPKYLFRKEGQNVTLSCEQNLNHDAMYWYRQDPGQGLRLIYYSQIVNDFQKGDIAEGYSVSREKKESFPLTVTSAQKNPTAFYLCASSIRGFNDEQYFGPGTRLTVT.

CDR3: CASSGARTSGYNEQFF. The CDR3 DNA reads TGTGCCAGCAGCGGGGCCCGGACTAGCGGTTACAATGAGCAGTTCTTC. The rearrangement links TRBV11-3 to TRBJ2-1; 10 nucleotides match TRBD2. Germline V gene lookup returns CDR1 SGHNT and CDR2 YENEEA. V lost 5 bases to trimming and J lost 4 bases; unmatched junction nucleotides: 8. The CDR3 runs 16 residues.